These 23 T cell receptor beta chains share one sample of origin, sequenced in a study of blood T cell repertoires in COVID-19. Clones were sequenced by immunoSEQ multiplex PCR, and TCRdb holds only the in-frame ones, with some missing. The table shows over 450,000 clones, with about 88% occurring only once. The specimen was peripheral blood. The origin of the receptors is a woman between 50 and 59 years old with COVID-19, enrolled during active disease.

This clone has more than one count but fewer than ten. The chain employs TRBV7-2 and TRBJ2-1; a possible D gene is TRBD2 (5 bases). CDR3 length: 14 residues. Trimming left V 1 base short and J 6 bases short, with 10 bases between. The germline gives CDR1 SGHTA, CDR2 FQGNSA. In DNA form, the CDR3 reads TGTGCCAGCAGCTTAGGGCCTCGGGGCAATGAGCAGTTCTTC. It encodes CASSLGPRGNEQFF.

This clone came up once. Here the CDR3 DNA reads TGCGCCAGCAGAGCGGAGGGTAGGAACACTGAAGCTTTCTTT. Translated, it gives CASRAEGRNTEAFF. This rearrangement joins TRBV5-1 to TRBJ1-1; D call uncertain. V lost 5 bases to trimming and J lost 1 base, with 12 bases between them. From germline, CDR1 is SGHRS and CDR2 YFSETQ. This CDR3 spans 14 amino acids.

CDR3 region: CAISESGGVGNQPQHF. The DNA for the CDR3 is TGTGCCATCAGTGAATCGGGGGGCGTAGGCAATCAGCCCCAGCATTTT. The rearrangement uses TRBV10-3 and TRBJ1-5; tentative D call: TRBD1 (6 bases). The V end was cut by 3 bases, the J end by 2 bases, with 14 bases between. The CDR3 runs 16 residues. Germline-derived CDR1 and CDR2 are ENHRY and SYGVKD.

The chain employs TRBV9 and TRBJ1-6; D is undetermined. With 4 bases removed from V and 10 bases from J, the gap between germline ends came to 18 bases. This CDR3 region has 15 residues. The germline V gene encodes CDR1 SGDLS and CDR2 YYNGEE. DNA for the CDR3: TGTGCCAGCAGCTTTGGTGGAGGCGAGGGATCACCCCTCCACTTT. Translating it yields CASSFGGGEGSPLHF.

DNA for the CDR3: TGTGCCAGCAGCGTGACAGGGGATGACGAAAAACTGTTTTTT. Translating gives CASSVTGDDEKLFF. The chain carries TRBV7-9 and TRBJ1-4, with TRBD1 matching over 8 bases. The V gene end was trimmed by 5 bases and the J gene end by 8 bases; junction bases not matched to a gene: 7. This CDR3 has 14 amino acids. Germline V gene lookup returns CDR1 SEHNR and CDR2 FQNEAQ (reference sequence).

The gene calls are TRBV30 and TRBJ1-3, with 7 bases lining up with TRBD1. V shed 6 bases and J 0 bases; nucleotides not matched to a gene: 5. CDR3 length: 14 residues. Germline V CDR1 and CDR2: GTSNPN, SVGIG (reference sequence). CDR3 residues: CACTRGYSGNTIYF. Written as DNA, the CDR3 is TGTGCCTGCACCAGGGGGTACTCTGGAAACACCATATATTTT. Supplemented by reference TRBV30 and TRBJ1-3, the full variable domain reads SQTIHQWPATLVQPVGSPLSLECTVEGTSNPNLYWYRQAAGRGLQLLFYSVGIGQISSEVPQNLSASRPQDRQFILSSKKLLLSDSGFYLCACTRGYSGNTIYFGEGSWLTVV.

The CDR3 is CASSPGQGLIYEQYF. Here the CDR3 DNA reads TGTGCCAGCAGCCCCGGACAGGGACTCATCTACGAGCAGTACTTC. J is TRBJ2-7 and V is TRBV5-6, with TRBD1 matching 8 bases. With 4 bases clipped from V and 3 bases from J, the junction kept 9 bases outside the gene matches. CDR1 SGHDT and CDR2 YYEEEE come from the germline V gene. This CDR3 has 15 residues. The whole variable domain, remainder taken from reference TRBV5-6 and TRBJ2-7, is DAGVTQSPTHLIKTRGQQVTLRCSPKSGHDTVSWYQQALGQGPQFIFQYYEEEERQRGNFPDRFSGHQFPNYSSELNVNALLLGDSALYLCASSPGQGLIYEQYFGPGTRLTVT.

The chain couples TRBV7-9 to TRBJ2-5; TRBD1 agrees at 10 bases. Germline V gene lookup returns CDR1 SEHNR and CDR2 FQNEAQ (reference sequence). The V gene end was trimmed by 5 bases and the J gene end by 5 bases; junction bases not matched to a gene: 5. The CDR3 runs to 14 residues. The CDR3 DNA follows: TGTGCCAGCAGCCAGGGACAGGGGCGTGAGACCCAGTACTTC. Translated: CASSQGQGRETQYF.

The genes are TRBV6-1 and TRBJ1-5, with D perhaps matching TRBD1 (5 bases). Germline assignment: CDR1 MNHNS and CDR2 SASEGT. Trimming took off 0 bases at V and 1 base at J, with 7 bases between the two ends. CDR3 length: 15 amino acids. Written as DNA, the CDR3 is TGTGCCAGCAGTGAAGCAGGGGAAAGCAATCAGCCCCAGCATTTT. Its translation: CASSEAGESNQPQHF.

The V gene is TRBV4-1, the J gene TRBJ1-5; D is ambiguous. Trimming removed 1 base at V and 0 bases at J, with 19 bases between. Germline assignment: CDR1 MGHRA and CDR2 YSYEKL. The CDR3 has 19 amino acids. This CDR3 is CASSQGGLREIGSNQPQHF. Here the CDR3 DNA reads TGCGCCAGCAGCCAAGGAGGACTGAGGGAAATTGGTAGCAATCAGCCCCAGCATTTT.

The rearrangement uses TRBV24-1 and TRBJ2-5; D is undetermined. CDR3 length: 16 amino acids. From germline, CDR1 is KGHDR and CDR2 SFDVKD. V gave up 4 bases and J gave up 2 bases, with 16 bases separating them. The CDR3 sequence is CATSDSTARYQETQYF. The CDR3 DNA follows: TGTGCCACCAGTGACTCCACTGCCCGATATCAAGAGACCCAGTACTTC.

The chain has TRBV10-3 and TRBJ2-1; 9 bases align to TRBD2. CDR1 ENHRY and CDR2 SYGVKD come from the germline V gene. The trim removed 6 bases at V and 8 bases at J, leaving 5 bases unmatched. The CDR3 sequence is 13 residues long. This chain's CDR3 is CAIRGLADYEQFF. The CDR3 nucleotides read TGTGCCATCAGGGGACTAGCTGACTATGAGCAGTTCTTC.

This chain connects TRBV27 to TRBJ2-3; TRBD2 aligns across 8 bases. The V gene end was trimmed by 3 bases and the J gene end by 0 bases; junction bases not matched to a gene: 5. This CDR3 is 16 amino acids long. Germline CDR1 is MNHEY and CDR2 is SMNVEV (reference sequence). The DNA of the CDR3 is TGTGCCAGCAGTTTCGGGGGGGGGCCTAGCACAGATACGCAGTATTTT. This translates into CASSFGGGPSTDTQYF.

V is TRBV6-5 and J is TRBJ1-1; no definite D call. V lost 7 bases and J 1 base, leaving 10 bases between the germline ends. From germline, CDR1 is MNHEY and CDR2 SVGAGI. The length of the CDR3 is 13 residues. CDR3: CASTSQSNTEAFF. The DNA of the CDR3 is TGTGCCAGCACGTCACAGTCGAACACTGAAGCTTTCTTT.

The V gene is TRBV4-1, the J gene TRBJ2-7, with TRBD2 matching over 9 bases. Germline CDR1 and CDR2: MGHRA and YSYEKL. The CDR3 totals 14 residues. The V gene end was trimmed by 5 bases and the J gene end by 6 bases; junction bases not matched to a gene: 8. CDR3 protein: CASSSLGLAFEQYF. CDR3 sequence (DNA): TGCGCCAGCAGCTCCCTCGGACTAGCGTTCGAGCAGTACTTC.

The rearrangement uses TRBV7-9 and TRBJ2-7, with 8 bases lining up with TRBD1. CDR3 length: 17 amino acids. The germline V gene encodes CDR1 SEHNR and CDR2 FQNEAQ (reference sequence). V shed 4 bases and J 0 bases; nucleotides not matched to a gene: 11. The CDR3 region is CASSSSRDRSYSYEQYF. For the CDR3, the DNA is TGTGCCAGCAGCTCGTCCCGGGACAGGTCTTACTCCTACGAGCAGTACTTC.

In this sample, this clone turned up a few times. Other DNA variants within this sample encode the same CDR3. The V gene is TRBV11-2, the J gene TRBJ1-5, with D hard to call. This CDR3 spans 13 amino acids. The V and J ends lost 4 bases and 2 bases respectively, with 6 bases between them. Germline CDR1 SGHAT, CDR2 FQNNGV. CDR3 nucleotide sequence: TGTGCCAGCAGCTCCGGGGGCAATCAGCCCCAGCATTTT. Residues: CASSSGGNQPQHF.

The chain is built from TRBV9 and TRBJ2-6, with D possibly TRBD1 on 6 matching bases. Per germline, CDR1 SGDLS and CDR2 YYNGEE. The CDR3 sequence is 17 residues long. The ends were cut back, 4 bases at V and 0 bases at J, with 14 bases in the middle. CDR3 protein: CASSLTGVTSGANVLTF. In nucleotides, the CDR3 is TGTGCCAGCAGCCTGACAGGAGTAACCTCTGGGGCCAACGTCCTGACTTTC.

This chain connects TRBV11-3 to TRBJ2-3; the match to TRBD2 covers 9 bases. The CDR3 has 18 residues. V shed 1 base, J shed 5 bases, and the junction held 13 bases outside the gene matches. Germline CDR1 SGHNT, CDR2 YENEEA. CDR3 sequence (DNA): TGTGCCAGCAGCTTAGGCCCCTCGAGCGGGGGGCGAGGAGATACGCAGTATTTT. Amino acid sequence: CASSLGPSSGGRGDTQYF.

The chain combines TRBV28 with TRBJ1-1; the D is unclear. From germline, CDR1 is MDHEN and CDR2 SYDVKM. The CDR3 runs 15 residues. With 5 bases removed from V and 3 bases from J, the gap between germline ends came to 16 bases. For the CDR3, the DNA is TGTGCCAGCAGTACCCAAGTCGGGATTTACACTGAAGCTTTCTTT. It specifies CASSTQVGIYTEAFF.

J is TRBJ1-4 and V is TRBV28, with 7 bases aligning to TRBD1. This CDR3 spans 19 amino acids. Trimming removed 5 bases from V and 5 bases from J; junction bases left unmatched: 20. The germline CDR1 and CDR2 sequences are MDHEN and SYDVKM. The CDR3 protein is CASSPPYPPHRGPNEKLFF. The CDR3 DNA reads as TGTGCCAGCAGTCCACCTTATCCCCCACACAGGGGCCCCAATGAAAAACTGTTTTTT.

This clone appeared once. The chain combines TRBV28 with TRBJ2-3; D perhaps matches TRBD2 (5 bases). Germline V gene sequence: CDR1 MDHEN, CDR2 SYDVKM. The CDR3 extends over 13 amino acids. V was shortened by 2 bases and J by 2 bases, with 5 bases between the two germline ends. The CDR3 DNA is TGTGCCAGCAGTTTACGGGACACAGATACGCAGTATTTT. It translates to CASSLRDTDTQYF.

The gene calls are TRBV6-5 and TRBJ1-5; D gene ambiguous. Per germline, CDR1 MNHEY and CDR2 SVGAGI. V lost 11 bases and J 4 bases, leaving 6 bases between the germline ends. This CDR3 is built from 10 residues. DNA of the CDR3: TGTGCCGGCGGGAATCAGCCCCAGCATTTT. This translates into CAGGNQPQHF.